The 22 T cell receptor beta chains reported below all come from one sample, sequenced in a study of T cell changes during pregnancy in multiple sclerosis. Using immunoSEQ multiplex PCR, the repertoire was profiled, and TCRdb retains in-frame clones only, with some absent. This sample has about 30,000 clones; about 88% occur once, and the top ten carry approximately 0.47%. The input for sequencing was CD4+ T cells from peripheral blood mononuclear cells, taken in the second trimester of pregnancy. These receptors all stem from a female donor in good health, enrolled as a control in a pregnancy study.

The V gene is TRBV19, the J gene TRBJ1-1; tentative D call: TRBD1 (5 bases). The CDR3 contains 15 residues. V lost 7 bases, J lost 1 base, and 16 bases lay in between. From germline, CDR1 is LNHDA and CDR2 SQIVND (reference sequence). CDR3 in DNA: TGTGCCAGTATCCCGGGGGGAGGGAGGAACACTGAAGCTTTCTTT. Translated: CASIPGGGRNTEAFF.

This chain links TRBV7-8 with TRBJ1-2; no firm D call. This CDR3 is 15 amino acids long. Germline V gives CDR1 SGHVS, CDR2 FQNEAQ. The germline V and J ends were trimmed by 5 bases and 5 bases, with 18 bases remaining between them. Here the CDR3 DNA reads TGTGCCAGCAGCCCTGCGCGTGTATTGATTTATGGCTACACCTTC. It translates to CASSPARVLIYGYTF.

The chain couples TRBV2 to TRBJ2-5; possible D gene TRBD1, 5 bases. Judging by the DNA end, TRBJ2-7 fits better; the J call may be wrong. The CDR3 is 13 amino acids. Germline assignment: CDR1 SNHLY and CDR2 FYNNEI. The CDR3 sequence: CASSAWQGYEQYF. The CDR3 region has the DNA TGTGCCAGCAGTGCGTGGCAGGGCTACGAGCAGTACTTC.

CDR3 sequence: CASSLQRLATYNEQFF. The CDR3 nucleotides read TGTGCCAGTAGTCTACAGCGGCTAGCGACCTACAATGAGCAGTTCTTC. The chain couples TRBV19 to TRBJ2-1; D perhaps matches TRBD2 (6 bases). The CDR3 extends over 16 amino acids. Germline V lookup: CDR1 LNHDA, CDR2 SQIVND (reference sequence). Trimming pared 5 bases from V and 2 bases from J, leaving 16 bases between.

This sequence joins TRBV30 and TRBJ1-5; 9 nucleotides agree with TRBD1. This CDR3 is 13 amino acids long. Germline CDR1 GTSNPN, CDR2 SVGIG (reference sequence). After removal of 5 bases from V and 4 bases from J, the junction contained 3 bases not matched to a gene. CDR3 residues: CAWETGGNQPQHF. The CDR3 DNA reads TGTGCCTGGGAGACAGGGGGTAATCAGCCCCAGCATTTT. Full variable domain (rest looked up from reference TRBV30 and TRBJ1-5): SQTIHQWPATLVQPVGSPLSLECTVEGTSNPNLYWYRQAAGRGLQLLFYSVGIGQISSEVPQNLSASRPQDRQFILSSKKLLLSDSGFYLCAWETGGNQPQHFGDGTRLSIL.

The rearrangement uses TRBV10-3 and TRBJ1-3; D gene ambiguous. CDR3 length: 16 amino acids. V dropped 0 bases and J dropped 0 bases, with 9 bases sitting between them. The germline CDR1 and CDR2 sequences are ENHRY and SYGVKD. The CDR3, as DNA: TGTGCCATCAGTGAGTCGCAGGCGTTCTCTGGAAACACCATATATTTT. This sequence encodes CAISESQAFSGNTIYF.

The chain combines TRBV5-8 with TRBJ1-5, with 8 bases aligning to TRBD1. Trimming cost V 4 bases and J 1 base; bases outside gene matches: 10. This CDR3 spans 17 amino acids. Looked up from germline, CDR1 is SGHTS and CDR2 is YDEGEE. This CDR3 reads CASSLNQGAQSNQPQHF. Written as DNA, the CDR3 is TGTGCCAGCAGCCTCAACCAGGGGGCCCAAAGCAATCAGCCCCAGCATTTT.

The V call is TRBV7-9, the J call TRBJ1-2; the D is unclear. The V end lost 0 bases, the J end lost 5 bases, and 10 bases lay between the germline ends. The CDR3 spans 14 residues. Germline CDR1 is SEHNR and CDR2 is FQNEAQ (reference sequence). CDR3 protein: CASSLAVEAYGYTF. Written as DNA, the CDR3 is TGTGCCAGCAGCTTAGCGGTGGAAGCGTATGGCTACACCTTC.

DNA of the CDR3: TGTGCCAGCAGATCAGTTACAGATACGCAGTATTTT. It translates to CASRSVTDTQYF. The chain uses TRBV11-2 and TRBJ2-3; unclear D gene. The CDR3 is 12 amino acids. Trimming shortened V by 6 bases and J by 3 bases, and 7 bases separated the two germline ends. In germline, CDR1 is SGHAT, CDR2 FQNNGV.

The CDR3 loop is CASSPTGIYGYTF. The CDR3 DNA reads as TGTGCCAGCAGTCCGACAGGGATATATGGCTACACCTTC. This rearrangement joins TRBV25-1 to TRBJ1-2; TRBD1 aligns across 7 bases. Looked up from germline, CDR1 is MGHDK and CDR2 is SYGVNS. The CDR3 spans 13 residues. After removal of 5 bases from V and 5 bases from J, the junction contained 5 bases not matched to a gene.

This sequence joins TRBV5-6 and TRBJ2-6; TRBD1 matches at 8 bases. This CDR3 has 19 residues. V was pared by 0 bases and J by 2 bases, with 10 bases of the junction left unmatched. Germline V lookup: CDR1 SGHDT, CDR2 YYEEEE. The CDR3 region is CASSLGARQGNAGANVLTF. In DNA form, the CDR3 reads TGTGCCAGCAGCTTGGGGGCACGACAGGGGAATGCTGGGGCCAACGTCCTGACTTTC.

CDR3 DNA: TGTGCCTGGAGTACCCTAACAGGGAACTATGGCTACACCTTC. The encoded protein is CAWSTLTGNYGYTF. This chain uses TRBV30 with TRBJ1-2; tentative D call: TRBD1 (6 bases). V was trimmed by 2 bases and J by 2 bases, leaving 12 bases between them. Germline V gene lookup returns CDR1 GTSNPN and CDR2 SVGIG (reference sequence). The CDR3 contains 14 residues. Full variable domain (missing parts from reference TRBV30 and TRBJ1-2): SQTIHQWPATLVQPVGSPLSLECTVEGTSNPNLYWYRQAAGRGLQLLFYSVGIGQISSEVPQNLSASRPQDRQFILSSKKLLLSDSGFYLCAWSTLTGNYGYTFGSGTRLTVV.

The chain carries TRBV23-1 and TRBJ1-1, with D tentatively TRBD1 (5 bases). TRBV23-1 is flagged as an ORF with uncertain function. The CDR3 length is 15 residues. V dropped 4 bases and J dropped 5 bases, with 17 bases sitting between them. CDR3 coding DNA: TGCGCCAGCAGTCCACCCGGGAGGGGTAGAACTGAAGCTTTCTTT. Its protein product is CASSPPGRGRTEAFF.

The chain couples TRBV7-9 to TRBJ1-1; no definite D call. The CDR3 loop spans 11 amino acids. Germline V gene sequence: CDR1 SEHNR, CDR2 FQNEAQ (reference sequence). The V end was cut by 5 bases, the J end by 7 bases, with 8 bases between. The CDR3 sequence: CASSPRYEAFF. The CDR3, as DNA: TGTGCCAGCAGCCCGCGCTATGAAGCTTTCTTT.

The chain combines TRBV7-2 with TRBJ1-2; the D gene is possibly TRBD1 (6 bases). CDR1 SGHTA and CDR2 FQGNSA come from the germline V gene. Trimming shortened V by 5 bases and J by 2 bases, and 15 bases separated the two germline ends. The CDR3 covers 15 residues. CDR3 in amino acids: CASSPQRQVNYGYTF. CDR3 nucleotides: TGTGCCAGCAGCCCGCAACGACAGGTGAACTATGGCTACACCTTC.

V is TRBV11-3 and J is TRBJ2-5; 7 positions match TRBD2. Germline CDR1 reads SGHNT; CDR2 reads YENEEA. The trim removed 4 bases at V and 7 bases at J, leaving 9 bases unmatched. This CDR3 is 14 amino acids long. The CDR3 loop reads CASSSAGGGRTQYF. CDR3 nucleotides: TGTGCCAGCAGCTCAGCTGGGGGAGGGAGGACCCAGTACTTC.

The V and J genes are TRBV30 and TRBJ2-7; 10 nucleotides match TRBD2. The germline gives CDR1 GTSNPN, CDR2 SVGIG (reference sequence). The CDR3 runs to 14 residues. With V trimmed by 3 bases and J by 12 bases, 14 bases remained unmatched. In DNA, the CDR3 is TGTGCCTGGAGCCTCCTAGCGGGAGACCTCCCCGTGTACTTC. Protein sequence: CAWSLLAGDLPVYF.

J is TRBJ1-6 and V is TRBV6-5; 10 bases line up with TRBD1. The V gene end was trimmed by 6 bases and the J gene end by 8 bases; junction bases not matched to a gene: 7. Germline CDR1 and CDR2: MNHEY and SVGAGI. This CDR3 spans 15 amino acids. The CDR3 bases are TGTGCCAGCAGCCAGGACAGGGGGGCTTATTCACCCCTCCACTTT. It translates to CASSQDRGAYSPLHF.

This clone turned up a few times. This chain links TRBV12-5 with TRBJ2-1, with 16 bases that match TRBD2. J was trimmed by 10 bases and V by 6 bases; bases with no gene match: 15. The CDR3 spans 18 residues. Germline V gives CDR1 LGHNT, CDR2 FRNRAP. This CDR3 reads CASGPPWGLAGGWGEQFF. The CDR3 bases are TGTGCTAGTGGGCCCCCCTGGGGACTAGCGGGAGGGTGGGGGGAGCAGTTCTTC.

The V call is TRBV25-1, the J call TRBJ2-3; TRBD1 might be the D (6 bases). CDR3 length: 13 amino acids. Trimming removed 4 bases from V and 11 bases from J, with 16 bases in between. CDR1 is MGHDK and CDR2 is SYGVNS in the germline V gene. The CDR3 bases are TGTGCCAGCAGTGGGTCCGGACAGTATGGGCAGTATTTT. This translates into CASSGSGQYGQYF.

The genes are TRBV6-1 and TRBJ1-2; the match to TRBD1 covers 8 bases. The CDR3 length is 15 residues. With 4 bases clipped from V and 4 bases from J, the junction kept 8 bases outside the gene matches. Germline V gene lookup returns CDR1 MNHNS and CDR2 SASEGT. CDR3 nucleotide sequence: TGTGCCAGCAGTGCTGGGGACAGGATAACCTATGGCTACACCTTC. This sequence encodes CASSAGDRITYGYTF.

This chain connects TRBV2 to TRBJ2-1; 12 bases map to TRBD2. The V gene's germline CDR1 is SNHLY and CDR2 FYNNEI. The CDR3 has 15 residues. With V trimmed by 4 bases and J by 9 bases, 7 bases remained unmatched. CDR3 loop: CASSGTSGMMGEQFF. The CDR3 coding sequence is TGTGCCAGCAGTGGGACTAGCGGGATGATGGGTGAGCAGTTCTTC.